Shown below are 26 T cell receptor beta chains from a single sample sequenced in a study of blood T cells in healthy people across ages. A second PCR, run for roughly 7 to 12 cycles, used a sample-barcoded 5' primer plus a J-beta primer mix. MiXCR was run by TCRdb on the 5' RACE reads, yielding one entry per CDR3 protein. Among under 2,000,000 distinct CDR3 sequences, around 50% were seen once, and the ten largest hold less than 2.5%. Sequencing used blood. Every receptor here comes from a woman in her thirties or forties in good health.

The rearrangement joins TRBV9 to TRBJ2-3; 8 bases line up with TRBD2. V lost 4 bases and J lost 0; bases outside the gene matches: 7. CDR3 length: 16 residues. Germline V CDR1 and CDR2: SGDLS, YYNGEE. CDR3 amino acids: CASSLRGGMSTDTQYF. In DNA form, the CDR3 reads TGTGCCAGCAGCCTGCGCGGGGGGATGAGCACAGATACGCAGTATTTT.

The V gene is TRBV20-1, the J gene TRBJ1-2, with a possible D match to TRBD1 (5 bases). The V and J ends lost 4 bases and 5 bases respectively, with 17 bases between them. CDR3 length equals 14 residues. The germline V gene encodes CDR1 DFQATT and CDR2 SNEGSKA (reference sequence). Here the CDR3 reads CSANDGTKGYGYTF. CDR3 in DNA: TGCAGTGCTAACGACGGGACCAAAGGATATGGCTACACCTTC.

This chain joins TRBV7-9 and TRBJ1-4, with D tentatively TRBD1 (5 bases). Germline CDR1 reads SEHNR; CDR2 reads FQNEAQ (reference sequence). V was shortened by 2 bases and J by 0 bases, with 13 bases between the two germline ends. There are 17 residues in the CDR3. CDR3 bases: TGTGCCAGCAGCTTAAGTTCGCAGGGCGCAACTAATGAAAAACTGTTTTTT. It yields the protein CASSLSSQGATNEKLFF.

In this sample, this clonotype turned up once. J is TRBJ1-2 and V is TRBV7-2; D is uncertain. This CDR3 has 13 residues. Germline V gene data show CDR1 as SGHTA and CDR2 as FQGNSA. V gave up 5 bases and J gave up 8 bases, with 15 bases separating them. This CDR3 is CASSPTWQRGYTF. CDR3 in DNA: TGTGCCAGCAGCCCTACATGGCAAAGGGGCTACACCTTC.

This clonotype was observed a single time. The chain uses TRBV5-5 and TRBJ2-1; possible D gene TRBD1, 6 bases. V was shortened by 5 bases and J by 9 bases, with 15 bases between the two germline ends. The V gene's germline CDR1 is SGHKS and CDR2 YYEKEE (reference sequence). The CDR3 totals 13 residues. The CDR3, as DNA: TGTGCCAGCAGGGACAGCACCCACAGTGAGCAGTTCTTC. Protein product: CASRDSTHSEQFF.

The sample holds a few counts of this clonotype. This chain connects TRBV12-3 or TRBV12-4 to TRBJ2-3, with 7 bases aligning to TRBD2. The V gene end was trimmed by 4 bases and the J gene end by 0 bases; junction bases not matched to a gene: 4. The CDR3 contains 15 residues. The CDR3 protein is CASSWSGESTDTQYF. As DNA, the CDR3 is TGTGCCAGCAGTTGGAGCGGGGAAAGCACAGATACGCAGTATTTT.

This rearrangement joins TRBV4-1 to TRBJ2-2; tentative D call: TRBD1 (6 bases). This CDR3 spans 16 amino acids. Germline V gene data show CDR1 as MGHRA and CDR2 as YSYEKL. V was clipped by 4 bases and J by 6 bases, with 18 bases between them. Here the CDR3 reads CASSLGRDTRAGELFF. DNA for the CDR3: TGCGCCAGCAGCCTCGGACGGGACACCCGAGCCGGGGAGCTGTTTTTT.

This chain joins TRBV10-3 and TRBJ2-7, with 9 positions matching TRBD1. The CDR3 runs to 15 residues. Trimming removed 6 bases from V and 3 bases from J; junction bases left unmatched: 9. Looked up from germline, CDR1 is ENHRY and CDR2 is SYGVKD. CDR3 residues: CAIRRTGDGYYEQYF. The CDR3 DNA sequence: TGTGCCATCAGGCGGACAGGGGATGGGTACTACGAGCAGTACTTC.

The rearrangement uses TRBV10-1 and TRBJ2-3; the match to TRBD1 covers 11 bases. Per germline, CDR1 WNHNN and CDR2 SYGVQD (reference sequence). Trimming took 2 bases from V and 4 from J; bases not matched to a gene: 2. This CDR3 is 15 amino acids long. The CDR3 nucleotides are TGCGCCAGCAGTGAGCAGGGACAGGGGGCAGATACGCAGTATTTT. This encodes CASSEQGQGADTQYF.

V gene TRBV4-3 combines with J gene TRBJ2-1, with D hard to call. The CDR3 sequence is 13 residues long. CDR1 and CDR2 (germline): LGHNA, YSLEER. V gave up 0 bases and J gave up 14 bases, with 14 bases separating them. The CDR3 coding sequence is TGCGCCAGCAGCCAAGAAGGGTCGGATGGCGAGTTCTTC. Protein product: CASSQEGSDGEFF.

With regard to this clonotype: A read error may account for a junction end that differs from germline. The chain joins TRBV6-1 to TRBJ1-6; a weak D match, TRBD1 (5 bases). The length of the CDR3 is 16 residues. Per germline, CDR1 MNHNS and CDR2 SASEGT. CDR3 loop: CTSSERGGDDGSPLHF. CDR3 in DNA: TGCACCAGCAGTGAAAGAGGAGGGGACGATGGTTCACCCCTCCACTTT.

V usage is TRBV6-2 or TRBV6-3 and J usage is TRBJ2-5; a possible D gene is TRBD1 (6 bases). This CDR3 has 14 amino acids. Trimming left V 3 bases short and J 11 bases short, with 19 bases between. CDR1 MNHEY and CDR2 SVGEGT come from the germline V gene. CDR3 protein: CASSYQGIRNEQYF. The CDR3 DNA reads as TGTGCCAGCAGTTATCAGGGGATAAGGAATGAGCAGTACTTC.

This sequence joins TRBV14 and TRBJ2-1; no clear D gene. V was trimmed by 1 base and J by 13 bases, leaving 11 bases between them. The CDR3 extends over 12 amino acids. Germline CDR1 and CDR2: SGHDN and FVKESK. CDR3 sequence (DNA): TGTGCCAGCAGCCAAGTAAGGTCCGCTCAGTTCTTC. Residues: CASSQVRSAQFF.

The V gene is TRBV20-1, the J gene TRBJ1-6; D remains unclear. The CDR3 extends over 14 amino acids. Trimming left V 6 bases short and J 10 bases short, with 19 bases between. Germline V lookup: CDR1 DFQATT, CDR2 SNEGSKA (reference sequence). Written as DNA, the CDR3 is TGCAGTGCCCACGGCACACAAATTGGGTCACCCCTCCACTTT. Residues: CSAHGTQIGSPLHF.

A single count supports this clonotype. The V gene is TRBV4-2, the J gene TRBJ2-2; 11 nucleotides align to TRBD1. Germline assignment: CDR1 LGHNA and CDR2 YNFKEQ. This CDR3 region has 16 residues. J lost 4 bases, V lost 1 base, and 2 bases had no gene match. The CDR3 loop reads CASSQGTGGFTGELFF. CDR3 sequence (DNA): TGTGCCAGCAGCCAAGGGACAGGGGGCTTCACCGGGGAGCTGTTTTTT.

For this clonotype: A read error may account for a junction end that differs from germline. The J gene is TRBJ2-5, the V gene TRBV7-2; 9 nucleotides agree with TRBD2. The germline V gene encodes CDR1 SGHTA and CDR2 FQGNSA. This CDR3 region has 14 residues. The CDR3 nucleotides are TGTGTCAGCAGCCCGGGACTAGCTCAAGAGACCCAGTACTTC. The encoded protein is CVSSPGLAQETQYF.

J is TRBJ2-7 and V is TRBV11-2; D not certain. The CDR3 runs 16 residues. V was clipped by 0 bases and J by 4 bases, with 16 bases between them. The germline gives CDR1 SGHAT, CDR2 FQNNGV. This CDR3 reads CASSLEAHRAVYEQYF. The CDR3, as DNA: TGTGCCAGCAGCTTAGAGGCCCACCGGGCCGTTTACGAGCAGTACTTC. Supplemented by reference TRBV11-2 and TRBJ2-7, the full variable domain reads EAGVAQSPRYKIIEKRQSVAFWCNPISGHATLYWYQQILGQGPKLLIQFQNNGVVDDSQLPKDRFSAERLKGVDSTLKIQPAKLEDSAVYLCASSLEAHRAVYEQYFGPGTRLTVT.

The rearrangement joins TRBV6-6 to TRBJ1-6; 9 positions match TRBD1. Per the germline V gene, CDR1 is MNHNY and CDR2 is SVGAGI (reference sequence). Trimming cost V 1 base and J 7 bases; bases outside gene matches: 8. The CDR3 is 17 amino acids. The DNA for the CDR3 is TGTGCCAGCAGTTACTTGACAGGGGGGTCGTCGAATTCACCCCTCCACTTT. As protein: CASSYLTGGSSNSPLHF.

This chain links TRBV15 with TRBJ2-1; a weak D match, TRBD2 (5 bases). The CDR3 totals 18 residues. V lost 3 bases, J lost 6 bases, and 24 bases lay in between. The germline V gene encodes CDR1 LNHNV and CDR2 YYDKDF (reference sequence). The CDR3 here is CATSRPGGGQFNVNEQFF. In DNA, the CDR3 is TGTGCCACCAGCAGGCCAGGTGGAGGCCAGTTCAACGTCAATGAGCAGTTCTTC.

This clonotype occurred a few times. CDR3 sequence (DNA): TGTGCCAGCAGCTCACGGGTGGACTCCGCAGATACGCAGTATTTT. This gives the protein CASSSRVDSADTQYF. The rearrangement links TRBV7-9 to TRBJ2-3, with D possibly being TRBD2 (5 bases). This CDR3 is 15 amino acids long. Germline CDR1 and CDR2: SEHNR and FQNEAQ (reference sequence). Deletions cut 4 bases from V and 4 bases from J, with 15 bases between.

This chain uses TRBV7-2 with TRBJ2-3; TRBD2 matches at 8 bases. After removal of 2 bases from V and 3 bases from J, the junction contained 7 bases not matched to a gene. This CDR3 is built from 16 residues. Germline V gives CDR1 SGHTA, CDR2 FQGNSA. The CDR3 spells CASSLRNGGETDTQYF. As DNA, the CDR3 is TGTGCCAGCAGCTTAAGGAACGGGGGGGAAACAGATACGCAGTATTTT. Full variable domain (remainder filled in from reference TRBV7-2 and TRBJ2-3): GAGVSQSPSNKVTEKGKDVELRCDPISGHTALYWYRQSLGQGLEFLIYFQGNSAPDKSGLPSDRFSAERTGGSVSTLTIQRTQQEDSAVYLCASSLRNGGETDTQYFGPGTRLTVL.

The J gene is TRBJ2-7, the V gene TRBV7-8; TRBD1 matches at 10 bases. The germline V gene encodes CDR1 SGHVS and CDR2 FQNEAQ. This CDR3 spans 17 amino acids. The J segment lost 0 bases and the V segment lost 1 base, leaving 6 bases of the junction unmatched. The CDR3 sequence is CASSLVEDRGSSYEQYF. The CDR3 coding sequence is TGTGCCAGCAGCTTAGTGGAGGACAGGGGGAGCTCCTACGAGCAGTACTTC. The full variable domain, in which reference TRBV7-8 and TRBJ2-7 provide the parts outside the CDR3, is GAGVSQSPRYKVAKRGQDVALRCDPISGHVSLFWYQQALGQGPEFLTYFQNEAQLDKSGLPSDRFFAERPEGSVSTLKIQRTQQEDSAVYLCASSLVEDRGSSYEQYFGPGTRLTVT.

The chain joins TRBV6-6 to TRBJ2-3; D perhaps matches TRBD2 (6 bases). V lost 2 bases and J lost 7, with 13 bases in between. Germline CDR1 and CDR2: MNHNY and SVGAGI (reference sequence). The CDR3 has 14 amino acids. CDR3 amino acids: CASSYAGLLHTQYF. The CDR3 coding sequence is TGTGCCAGCAGTTACGCGGGGTTGCTGCATACGCAGTATTTT.

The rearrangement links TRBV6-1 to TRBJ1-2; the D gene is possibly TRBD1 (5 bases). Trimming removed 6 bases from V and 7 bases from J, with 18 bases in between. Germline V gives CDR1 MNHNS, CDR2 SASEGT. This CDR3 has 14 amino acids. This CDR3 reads CASSETITGSGYTF. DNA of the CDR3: TGTGCCAGCAGCGAAACGATAACAGGATCTGGCTACACCTTC.

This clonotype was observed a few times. The CDR3 nucleotides read TGCAGTGCTGCCGGGCTAGCGGGGGGGGCTAGCCAAGAGACCCAGTACTTC. It is translated as CSAAGLAGGASQETQYF. This chain uses TRBV20-1 with TRBJ2-5; 12 nucleotides agree with TRBD2. This CDR3 contains 17 residues. V trimming: 5 bases; J trimming: 1 base; junction bases outside the gene matches: 11. The germline gives CDR1 DFQATT, CDR2 SNEGSKA (reference sequence).

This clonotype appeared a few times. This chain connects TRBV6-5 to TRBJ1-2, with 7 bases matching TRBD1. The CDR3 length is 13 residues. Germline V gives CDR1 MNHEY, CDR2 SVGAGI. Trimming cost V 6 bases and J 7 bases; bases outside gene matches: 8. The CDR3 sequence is CASRWTGSFGYTF. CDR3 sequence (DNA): TGTGCCAGCAGATGGACAGGAAGTTTTGGCTACACCTTC.